This record concerns one TCR beta chain sequence. No antigen is known for it. The sample is drawn from a study of blood T cells in healthy people across ages. The study's findings and limits: The long-lived group displayed more naive CD4+ cells, plus higher diversity, than the aged donors did.

Next came a second PCR, run for about 7 to 12 cycles, which used a sample-barcoded 5' primer along with a J-beta primer mix. Using its own MiXCR run on the 5' RACE reads, TCRdb lists one record per CDR3 protein. This table holds some 790,000 distinct CDR3 sequences, 29% found once. Trimming cost V 6 bases and J 4 bases, with 12 bases left between them. CDR3 length: 12 amino acids. CDR1 SQVTM and CDR2 ANQGSEA come from the germline V gene. The sequenced material came from blood. This receptor was identified in a woman older than 75 in good health. This chain links TRBV29-1 with TRBJ1-1; D remains unclear. The CDR3 region has the DNA TGCAGCGTCGCTCTGGGGAGCACTGAAGCTTTCTTT. It is translated as CSVALGSTEAFF.